One sample yielded the 18 T cell receptor beta chains listed below, sequenced in a study of blood T cell repertoires in COVID-19. Assay: immunoSEQ multiplex PCR; the TCRdb copy retains only in-frame clones and omits some. The table has fewer than 250,000 clones, 82% seen once. Sequencing was done on a sample of peripheral blood. The receptors come from a woman in her sixties or seventies with acute or convalescent COVID-19.

This clone appeared once. The V gene is TRBV5-4, the J gene TRBJ2-1; TRBD1 is a possible D gene (6 bases). In germline, CDR1 is SGHNT, CDR2 YYREEE (reference sequence). CDR3 length equals 16 residues. V was pared by 4 bases and J by 4 bases, with 18 bases between. CDR3: CASSTQTQGRYNEQFF. The DNA for the CDR3 is TGTGCCAGCAGCACCCAAACACAGGGAAGATACAATGAGCAGTTCTTC.

The chain is built from TRBV28 and TRBJ2-3; 9 bases map to TRBD1. CDR3 size: 13 residues. Trimming cost V 8 bases and J 6 bases; bases outside gene matches: 6. Germline V gene lookup returns CDR1 MDHEN and CDR2 SYDVKM. CDR3 amino acids: CASSGQGRDTQYF. CDR3 sequence (DNA): TGTGCCAGCTCGGGACAGGGTAGGGATACGCAGTATTTT.

CDR3 region: CASSPTGHSGNTIYF. The DNA for the CDR3 is TGTGCCAGCAGCCCGACAGGGCACTCTGGAAACACCATATATTTT. V usage is TRBV28 and J usage is TRBJ1-3; TRBD1 matches at 7 bases. V shed 6 bases, J shed 0 bases, and the junction held 5 bases outside the gene matches. This CDR3 spans 15 amino acids. Germline CDR1 reads MDHEN; CDR2 reads SYDVKM.

The chain has TRBV27 and TRBJ2-7, with D maybe TRBD1 (6 bases). The V and J ends lost 0 bases and 3 bases respectively, with 12 bases between them. The CDR3 extends over 15 amino acids. Per germline, CDR1 MNHEY and CDR2 SMNVEV (reference sequence). CDR3 sequence (DNA): TGTGCCAGCAGTTTATCCCCGGGGACAAGCTACGAGCAGTACTTC. Its translation is CASSLSPGTSYEQYF.

This chain joins TRBV27 and TRBJ1-6; TRBD1 might be the D (5 bases). The germline V gene has CDR1 MNHEY and CDR2 SMNVEV (reference sequence). This CDR3 spans 14 amino acids. Trimming shortened V by 4 bases and J by 9 bases, and 13 bases separated the two germline ends. CDR3: CASSSGITASPLHF. The CDR3 DNA is TGTGCCAGCAGTTCAGGGATTACGGCTTCACCCCTCCACTTT.

V usage is TRBV13 and J usage is TRBJ2-2, with D possibly TRBD1 on 6 matching bases. Germline CDR1 PRHDT, CDR2 FYEKMQ (reference sequence). Trimming pared 0 bases from V and 4 bases from J, leaving 9 bases between. The CDR3 has 15 residues. DNA of the CDR3: TGTGCCAGCAGCTTAGGCCTAGGGGGCACCGGGGAGCTGTTTTTT. Amino acid sequence: CASSLGLGGTGELFF. Full variable domain (rest looked up from reference TRBV13 and TRBJ2-2): AAGVIQSPRHLIKEKRETATLKCYPIPRHDTVYWYQQGPGQDPQFLISFYEKMQSDKGSIPDRFSAQQFSDYHSELNMSSLELGDSALYFCASSLGLGGTGELFFGEGSRLTVL.

In its sample, this clone was seen a few times. J is TRBJ1-2 and V is TRBV4-2; D possibly corresponds to TRBD1 (6 bases). The CDR3 sequence is 16 residues long. The ends were cut back, 0 bases at V and 4 bases at J, with 15 bases in the middle. Germline V gene sequence: CDR1 LGHNA, CDR2 YNFKEQ. CDR3 nucleotides: TGTGCCAGCAGCCAAGATGCGGGGGCGAATGGCTATGGCTACACCTTC. Amino acid sequence: CASSQDAGANGYGYTF.

The V and J genes are TRBV5-6 and TRBJ1-2; 9 bases line up with TRBD1. Germline-derived CDR1 and CDR2 are SGHDT and YYEEEE. Trimming at V came to 0 bases and at J to 4 bases, leaving 7 bases not matched to a gene. The CDR3 spans 16 residues. The CDR3 DNA sequence: TGTGCCAGCAGCTTGGCGCGGGACAGGGACACCTATGGCTACACCTTC. This translates into CASSLARDRDTYGYTF.

This sequence joins TRBV7-9 and TRBJ2-3, with a weak D call TRBD2 (6 bases). Trimming stripped 4 bases from V and 0 bases from J, with 11 bases between. The length of the CDR3 is 15 residues. Germline V gives CDR1 SEHNR, CDR2 FQNEAQ (reference sequence). Here the CDR3 DNA reads TGTGCCAGCAGCTCTACCGGGACTAGCACAGATACGCAGTATTTT. Translating it yields CASSSTGTSTDTQYF.

V and J are TRBV25-1 and TRBJ1-4; 7 bases are a match to TRBD1. V shed 5 bases and J 7 bases; nucleotides not matched to a gene: 7. CDR1 and CDR2 from the germline V gene are MGHDK and SYGVNS. CDR3 size: 14 residues. This chain's CDR3 is CASSKDRFSEKLFF. CDR3 sequence (DNA): TGTGCCAGCAGTAAGGACAGGTTTAGTGAAAAACTGTTTTTT.

V is TRBV9 and J is TRBJ1-6; D possibly corresponds to TRBD1 (6 bases). The germline V gene has CDR1 SGDLS and CDR2 YYNGEE. V was pared by 4 bases and J by 4 bases, with 12 bases between. The CDR3 has 15 residues. The CDR3 loop is CASSPEDSYNSPLHF. CDR3 bases: TGTGCCAGCAGCCCAGAGGACAGTTATAATTCACCCCTCCACTTT.

This chain joins TRBV5-5 and TRBJ2-6; 7 nucleotides align to TRBD1. The CDR3 totals 19 residues. The V gene end was trimmed by 4 bases and the J gene end by 0 bases; junction bases not matched to a gene: 13. Germline CDR1 SGHKS, CDR2 YYEKEE (reference sequence). The CDR3: CASSPGLNRGFSGANVLTF. The CDR3 nucleotides read TGTGCCAGCAGCCCGGGTTTGAACAGGGGATTCTCTGGGGCCAACGTCCTGACTTTC.

The V gene is TRBV18, the J gene TRBJ2-5; 11 nucleotides agree with TRBD2. Germline CDR1 and CDR2: KGHSH and LQKENI. The CDR3 runs 15 residues. V lost 5 bases and J lost 5; bases outside the gene matches: 7. CDR3 protein: CASSALAGAQETQYF. The CDR3 DNA sequence: TGTGCCAGCTCAGCACTAGCGGGGGCCCAGGAGACCCAGTACTTC.

The chain uses TRBV4-2 and TRBJ1-2; D call uncertain. V was shortened by 0 bases and J by 8 bases, with 7 bases between the two germline ends. Germline V gene lookup returns CDR1 LGHNA and CDR2 YNFKEQ. This CDR3 contains 12 residues. CDR3 protein: CASSQDLSGYTF. The DNA of the CDR3 is TGTGCCAGCAGCCAAGATTTGAGCGGCTACACCTTC.

The genes are TRBV3-1 (or the pseudogene TRBV3-2) and TRBJ1-1; D might be TRBD1 (6 bases). CDR1 is LGHDT and CDR2 is YNNKEL in the germline V gene (reference sequence). V dropped 4 bases and J dropped 7 bases, with 19 bases sitting between them. The CDR3 runs to 15 residues. CDR3 coding DNA: TGTGCCAGCAGCCGCAGTAGACAGGCTCTCGGTGAAGCTTTCTTT. Translating gives CASSRSRQALGEAFF.

This chain uses TRBV4-3 with TRBJ1-4; D not resolved. This CDR3 comprises 16 residues. Trimming pared 1 base from V and 0 bases from J, leaving 9 bases between. The germline V gene encodes CDR1 LGHNA and CDR2 YSLEER. This CDR3 is CASSQAPVATNEKLFF. The DNA of the CDR3 is TGCGCCAGCAGCCAAGCCCCAGTTGCAACTAATGAAAAACTGTTTTTT.

The rearrangement links TRBV13 to TRBJ2-5; D unresolved. With 5 bases removed from V and 4 bases from J, the gap between germline ends came to 8 bases. CDR1 is PRHDT and CDR2 is FYEKMQ in the germline V gene (reference sequence). The CDR3 spans 12 residues. The DNA of the CDR3 is TGTGCCAGCAGCGTTAGATTAGAGACCCAGTACTTC. Amino acids: CASSVRLETQYF.

The rearrangement joins TRBV10-3 to TRBJ2-7; tentatively, D is TRBD2 (5 bases). The germline V and J ends were trimmed by 6 bases and 4 bases, with 13 bases remaining between them. The CDR3 contains 13 residues. In germline, CDR1 is ENHRY, CDR2 SYGVKD. This chain's CDR3 is CAIRPSTLYEQYF. In nucleotides, the CDR3 is TGTGCCATCAGGCCTAGCACCCTATACGAGCAGTACTTC.